What follows is one TCR beta chain and its context. Its specificity is unknown. The sample originates from a study of memory CD4+ T cells and cytomegalovirus serostatus. Single viable CD3+CD4+CD8-CD45RO+ cells were sorted as the memory CD4+ T cells. The CDR3 loop spans 12 amino acids. After removal of 1 base from V and 11 bases from J, the junction contained 1 base not matched to a gene. Germline values: CDR1 SNHLY, CDR2 FYNNEI. Overall study results and limits: The CMV-associated TCR signature appears largely within the CD4+ memory repertoire.

The data were produced by immunoSEQ multiplex PCR, yet TCRdb's version contains in-frame clones alone and is incomplete. The sample holds tens of thousands of clones, 75% to 85% seen once. Sequencing input: memory CD4+ T cells from blood. This TCR was sampled from an adult in good health and CMV-seronegative. The chain has TRBV2 and TRBJ1-1, with 10 bases fitting TRBD1. The CDR3 sequence: CASSEGTGGAFF. The CDR3 DNA sequence: TGTGCCAGCAGTGAAGGGACAGGGGGGGCTTTCTTT.